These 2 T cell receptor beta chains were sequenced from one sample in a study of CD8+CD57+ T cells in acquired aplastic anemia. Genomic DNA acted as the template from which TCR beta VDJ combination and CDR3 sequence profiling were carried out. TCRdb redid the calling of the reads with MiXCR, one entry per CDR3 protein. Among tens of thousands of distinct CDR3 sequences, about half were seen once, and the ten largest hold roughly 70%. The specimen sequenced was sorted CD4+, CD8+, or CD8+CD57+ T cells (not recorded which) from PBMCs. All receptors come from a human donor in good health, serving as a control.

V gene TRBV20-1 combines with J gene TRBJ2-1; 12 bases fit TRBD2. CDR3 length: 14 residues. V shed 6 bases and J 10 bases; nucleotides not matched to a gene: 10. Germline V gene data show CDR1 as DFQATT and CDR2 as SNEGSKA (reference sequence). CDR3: CSAPRLAGDGEQFF. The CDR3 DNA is TGCAGTGCCCCTAGACTAGCGGGGGATGGAGAGCAGTTCTTC.

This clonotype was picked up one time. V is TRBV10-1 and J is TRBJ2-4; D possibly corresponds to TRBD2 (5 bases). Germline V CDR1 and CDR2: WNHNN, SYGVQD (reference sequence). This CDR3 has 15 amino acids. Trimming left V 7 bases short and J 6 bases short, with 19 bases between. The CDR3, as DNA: TGCGCCAGCACGATCGACCGGGGAGAGGTAAACATTCAGTACTTC. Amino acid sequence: CASTIDRGEVNIQYF.